Given below is one T cell receptor (beta chain) in context. Its cognate antigen is unknown. One junction end disagrees with the germline gene, perhaps due to a read error. The use of genomic DNA as template underpinned the TCR beta VDJ and CDR3 profiling. Via MiXCR, TCRdb re-called the reads, giving one row per CDR3 protein. The sample includes about 190,000 distinct CDR3 sequences, 40% to 55% seen only once; the top ten take 9.7%. This sample is part of a study of CD8+CD57+ T cells in acquired aplastic anemia. Findings and limits, study-wide: Controls and patients did not differ significantly in CD8+ Simpson's diversity.

Flow cytometry had shown expanded CD8+CD57+ cells in the patients chosen for sequencing. Patients had not yet gotten any therapy when their blood was taken for sampling. The germline CDR1 and CDR2 sequences are SQVTM and ANQGSEA. The CDR3 loop spans 13 amino acids. The chain couples TRBV29-1 to TRBJ2-7, with 10 bases aligning to TRBD1. Sequencing was done on a sample of sorted CD4+, CD8+, or CD8+CD57+ T cells (not recorded which) from PBMCs. The sequence was obtained from a human donor with aplastic anemia. The CDR3 nucleotides read TGCAGCGTAGAAGGACAGGGGGGTAACGAGCAGTACTTC. Protein sequence: CSVEGQGGNEQYF.